This paragraph covers one TCR beta chain sequence. The antigen remains undetermined. The treatment: roughly 19 received Ad26.COV2.S at low or high dose, single or two shots; 5 received placebo; per-sample allocation not given. Specimen acquisition occurred on day 63 following the initial vaccine or placebo injection. This Boston cohort included adults aged 18-55 years. The study used a vaccine consisting of an Ad26 vector that expressed Wuhan-strain SARS-CoV-2 spike. The sample comes from a study of Ad26.COV2.S vaccination and SARS-CoV-2 variants. Method: immunoSEQ multiplex PCR; TCRdb's copy keeps in-frame clones and lacks some. The sample lists 350,000 to 400,000 clones; 70% to 90% were seen once. CDR1 and CDR2 (germline): MGHDK, SYGVNS. This CDR3 has 14 residues. Trimming cost V 5 bases and J 2 bases, with 13 bases left between them. General observations from the study: Total responses of T cells may have been underestimated by the analyses of TCR breadth and depth.

V and J are TRBV25-1 and TRBJ2-7; D gene ambiguous. The sample here was peripheral blood, taken in a trial of Ad26.COV2.S vaccine versus placebo. This clonotype originated in a person between 18 and 60 years old who received the Ad26.COV2.S COVID-19 vaccine or a placebo. CDR3 nucleotides: TGTGCCAGCAGTCCACCCAGTGCTACCTACGAGCAGTACTTC. It yields the protein CASSPPSATYEQYF.